Presented here are 19 T cell receptor beta chains from one specimen sequenced in a study of blood T cell repertoires in COVID-19. The method was immunoSEQ multiplex PCR; TCRdb's version includes in-frame clones alone and lacks a portion of them. The sample lists hundreds of thousands of clones; 75% to 90% were seen once. The source material was peripheral blood. The receptors were sampled from a man between 60 and 75 years old who had recovered from COVID-19.

This clone came up once. V usage is TRBV6-2 or TRBV6-3 and J usage is TRBJ2-2; 8 bases are a match to TRBD2. Germline loops: CDR1 MNHEY, CDR2 SVGEGT. CDR3 size: 18 residues. Trimming removed 4 bases from V and 5 bases from J; junction bases left unmatched: 15. This CDR3 reads CASSSPRLSGRGTGELFF. The DNA of the CDR3 is TGTGCCAGCAGTTCCCCCAGGCTGAGCGGGAGAGGTACCGGGGAGCTGTTTTTT.

The CDR3 loop is CASSAGFGYTF. The CDR3 DNA sequence: TGTGCCAGCAGTGCAGGGTTCGGCTACACCTTC. V gene TRBV12-3 or TRBV12-4 combines with J gene TRBJ1-2; possibly TRBD1 for D (5 bases). The CDR3 is made up of 11 amino acids. V was pared by 5 bases and J by 8 bases, with 9 bases between.

This clone appeared a single time. V is TRBV5-5 and J is TRBJ2-3; perhaps TRBD1 as D (7 bases). From germline, CDR1 is SGHKS and CDR2 YYEKEE (reference sequence). The CDR3 length is 15 residues. Between the trimmed V and J ends, which lost 1 base and 2 bases, there was a span of 11 bases. CDR3 amino acids: CASSLQGGPTDTQYF. CDR3 nucleotide sequence: TGTGCCAGCAGCTTGCAGGGGGGTCCCACAGATACGCAGTATTTT.

CDR3 DNA: TGTGCCAGCAGCCCCCGGACAGGGGCCCTCAATCAGCCCCAGCATTTT. Translation gives CASSPRTGALNQPQHF. The chain couples TRBV7-2 to TRBJ1-5; 9 bases are shared with TRBD1. V gave up 5 bases and J gave up 3 bases; unmatched junction bases: 8. The germline gives CDR1 SGHTA, CDR2 FQGNSA. This CDR3 has 16 amino acids.

The gene calls are TRBV11-2 and TRBJ2-1; 11 bases map to TRBD2. CDR1 and CDR2 (germline): SGHAT, FQNNGV. The CDR3 totals 16 residues. The V segment lost 1 base and the J segment 9 bases; nucleotides outside the gene matches: 8. The CDR3 DNA reads as TGTGCCAGCAGCTTAGTATTAGCGGGAGGGCCTGGTGAGCAGTTCTTC. This encodes CASSLVLAGGPGEQFF. Using reference TRBV11-2 and TRBJ2-1 for the parts outside the CDR3, the full variable domain is EAGVAQSPRYKIIEKRQSVAFWCNPISGHATLYWYQQILGQGPKLLIQFQNNGVVDDSQLPKDRFSAERLKGVDSTLKIQPAKLEDSAVYLCASSLVLAGGPGEQFFGPGTRLTVL.

J is TRBJ1-6 and V is TRBV9; D not resolved. This CDR3 comprises 15 residues. V was trimmed by 0 bases and J by 4 bases, leaving 8 bases between them. Germline loops: CDR1 SGDLS, CDR2 YYNGEE. The CDR3 protein is CASSVGQVYNSPLHF. The DNA for the CDR3 is TGTGCCAGCAGCGTAGGCCAGGTTTATAATTCACCCCTCCACTTT.

CDR3 in DNA: TGTGCCAGCATCAGGGTCCCAGACACCATATATTTT. It encodes CASIRVPDTIYF. The gene calls are TRBV2 and TRBJ1-3; a weak D match, TRBD1 (5 bases). Germline values: CDR1 SNHLY, CDR2 FYNNEI. Trimming pared 7 bases from V and 8 bases from J, leaving 12 bases between. This CDR3 contains 12 residues.

This chain uses TRBV7-9 with TRBJ2-5, with D possibly being TRBD2 (5 bases). V shed 4 bases and J shed 7 bases, with 10 bases lying between them. The CDR3 has 12 residues. Germline CDR1 is SEHNR and CDR2 is FQNEAQ (reference sequence). The CDR3 bases are TGTGCCAGCAGCTGGACCGCGGGGACCCAGTACTTC. This sequence encodes CASSWTAGTQYF. Variable domain in full (rest from reference TRBV7-9 and TRBJ2-5): DTGVSQNPRHKITKRGQNVTFRCDPISEHNRLYWYRQTLGQGPEFLTYFQNEAQLEKSRLLSDRFSAERPKGSFSTLEIQRTEQGDSAMYLCASSWTAGTQYFGPGTRLLVL.

The chain recombines TRBV19 with TRBJ1-3, with D possibly matching TRBD1 (6 bases). V was shortened by 5 bases and J by 0 bases, with 17 bases between the two germline ends. CDR1 is LNHDA and CDR2 is SQIVND in the germline V gene (reference sequence). This CDR3 contains 17 residues. The CDR3 loop is CASSALSGTFSGNTIYF. The CDR3 coding sequence is TGTGCCAGTAGTGCCCTCTCCGGGACATTCTCTGGAAACACCATATATTTT.

The rearrangement links TRBV6-5 to TRBJ1-4; 9 nucleotides align to TRBD1. The V gene end was trimmed by 5 bases and the J gene end by 8 bases; junction bases not matched to a gene: 3. CDR1 MNHEY and CDR2 SVGAGI come from the germline V gene. The CDR3 totals 13 residues. The CDR3 protein is CASSRTGGEKLFF. The CDR3 DNA reads TGTGCCAGCAGTCGTACAGGGGGCGAAAAACTGTTTTTT.

Turning to this clone: The identical CDR3 is also encoded by other nucleotide sequences in the sample. V usage is TRBV5-4 and J usage is TRBJ2-7, with TRBD2 matching over 9 bases. This CDR3 is 15 amino acids long. Looked up from germline, CDR1 is SGHNT and CDR2 is YYREEE (reference sequence). Trimming at V came to 3 bases and at J to 2 bases, leaving 6 bases not matched to a gene. The CDR3 nucleotides read TGTGCCAGCAGCTCCTTTAGCGGGAGTCCCTACGAGCAGTACTTC. Its protein is CASSSFSGSPYEQYF.

The chain employs TRBV18 and TRBJ2-2, with D unclear. The CDR3 sequence is 14 residues long. Per germline, CDR1 KGHSH and CDR2 LQKENI. V lost 2 bases and J 6 bases, leaving 10 bases between the germline ends. This CDR3 reads CASSPEVSSGELFF. The CDR3 region has the DNA TGTGCCAGCTCACCAGAGGTGAGCTCCGGGGAGCTGTTTTTT.

The chain carries TRBV2 and TRBJ1-2; TRBD1 matches at 11 bases. This CDR3 comprises 14 residues. Per the germline V gene, CDR1 is SNHLY and CDR2 is FYNNEI. The V and J ends lost 6 bases and 2 bases, in that order; junction bases with no gene match: 2. The CDR3 sequence is CASRRDRGNYGYTF. The CDR3 DNA follows: TGTGCCAGCAGAAGGGACAGGGGGAACTATGGCTACACCTTC.

The rearrangement joins TRBV6-2 or TRBV6-3 to TRBJ2-1, with 12 positions matching TRBD2. This CDR3 has 15 residues. Germline V gives CDR1 MNHEY, CDR2 SVGEGT. Trimming cost V 5 bases and J 7 bases; bases outside gene matches: 6. The CDR3, as DNA: TGTGCCAGCAGTCGGACTAGCGGGATAAAGAATGAGCAGTTCTTC. Its protein is CASSRTSGIKNEQFF.

The chain joins TRBV12-5 to TRBJ2-2, with 7 bases that match TRBD2. The J segment lost 5 bases and the V segment lost 6 bases, leaving 6 bases of the junction unmatched. CDR3 length: 14 residues. CDR1 and CDR2 (germline): LGHNT, FRNRAP. CDR3 DNA: TGTGCTAGTGGAGGAGCTAGCGGAACCGGGGAGCTGTTTTTT. The encoded protein is CASGGASGTGELFF.

The V and J genes are TRBV7-3 and TRBJ2-7; D not certain. This CDR3 has 13 amino acids. CDR1 and CDR2 from the germline V gene are SGHTA and FQGTGA. V lost 5 bases and J lost 2, with 10 bases in between. The CDR3 DNA reads TGTGCCAGCAGCCCGGGTCCGCCCTACGAGCAGTACTTC. This codes for CASSPGPPYEQYF.

V gene TRBV18 combines with J gene TRBJ1-5; 8 nucleotides align to TRBD1. CDR1 is KGHSH and CDR2 is LQKENI in the germline V gene. The CDR3 is made up of 17 amino acids. V trimming: 3 bases; J trimming: 6 bases; junction bases outside the gene matches: 13. The CDR3 sequence: CASSPGVTGTGGQPQHF. CDR3 coding DNA: TGTGCCAGCTCACCGGGGGTTACCGGGACAGGAGGTCAGCCCCAGCATTTT.

The chain is built from TRBV12-3 or TRBV12-4 and TRBJ2-7; D uncertain. The ends were cut back, 3 bases at V and 0 bases at J, with 6 bases in the middle. The CDR3 is 13 residues long. For the CDR3, the DNA is TGTGCCAGCAGTTTCTACAGCTCCTACGAGCAGTACTTC. Residues: CASSFYSSYEQYF.

The V gene is TRBV10-3, the J gene TRBJ1-2; D unresolved. V lost 7 bases to trimming and J lost 5 bases, with 11 bases between them. The CDR3 loop spans 12 amino acids. Germline-derived CDR1 and CDR2 are ENHRY and SYGVKD. The CDR3 coding sequence is TGTGCCATCACCGAGGGAGGTTATGGCTACACCTTC. Its protein is CAITEGGYGYTF.